Shown below are 2 T cell receptor beta chains from a single sample sequenced in a study of blood T cells in healthy people across ages. Combining a sample-barcoded 5' primer with a J-beta primer mix, a second PCR ran for 7 to 11 cycles. TCRdb called the 5' RACE reads again in MiXCR, with one record for every CDR3 protein. The table has some 760,000 distinct CDR3 sequences, 25% seen once. These data were also filed under a second study, of T cells of mothers and their children.

Specimen: blood. Every receptor here comes from a boy under 18 in good health.

The V call is TRBV7-9, the J call TRBJ2-5; D gene uncertain. This CDR3 is 14 amino acids long. Germline V lookup: CDR1 SEHNR, CDR2 FQNEAQ (reference sequence). Trimming took off 1 base at V and 1 base at J, with 7 bases between the two ends. CDR3 protein: CASSLDTFQETQYF. CDR3 sequence (DNA): TGTGCCAGCAGCTTAGACACGTTCCAAGAGACCCAGTACTTC. Variable domain in full (rest from reference TRBV7-9 and TRBJ2-5): DTGVSQNPRHKITKRGQNVTFRCDPISEHNRLYWYRQTLGQGPEFLTYFQNEAQLEKSRLLSDRFSAERPKGSFSTLEIQRTEQGDSAMYLCASSLDTFQETQYFGPGTRLLVL.

There are a few counts of this clonotype. The chain has TRBV7-9 and TRBJ1-2; 7 nucleotides match TRBD1. With 5 bases clipped from V and 4 bases from J, the junction kept 10 bases outside the gene matches. Germline-derived CDR1 and CDR2 are SEHNR and FQNEAQ (reference sequence). The CDR3 contains 15 residues. The DNA of the CDR3 is TGTGCCAGCAGCACCTTGACAGGGCCATCCTATGGCTACACCTTC. Translation: CASSTLTGPSYGYTF.